The rows below give T cell receptor beta chains drawn from one sample of a study of OX40 agonist ivuxolimab in advanced cancers. Generated by immunoSEQ multiplex PCR, the TCRdb table keeps only in-frame clones and is missing some. The data hold some 27,000 clones, with around four fifths observed a single time. Sequencing used CD4+ or CD8+ T cells sorted from blood, obtained in a trial of the OX40 agonist ivuxolimab. Receptors were obtained from an adult with an advanced solid tumor such as melanoma, head and neck, liver or kidney cancer. Both conserved end residues are part of each CDR3. Fields, in order: V gene, J gene, clone size, D gene, CDR3 DNA, CDR3 protein. A D gene is named only where the DNA matches it firmly. Where a row states a size, it is once, few, many or the class of an expanded clone; other rows omit it.

>TRBV5-6|TRBJ2-3|NA|TRBD2
TGTGCCAGCAGCGTTAAAAGCGGGGGGGAATACACAGATACGCAGTATTTT
CASSVKSGGEYTDTQYF
>TRBV19|TRBJ2-2|once|NA
TGTGCCAGTAGTATAGAAGAGGTGTCCAGGAACACCGGGGAGCTGTTTTTT
CASSIEEVSRNTGELFF
>TRBV5-4|TRBJ2-5|NA|TRBD2
TGTGCCAGCAGGCGGGGGGAAGAGACCCAGTACTTC
CASRRGEETQYF
>TRBV7-3|TRBJ2-1|NA|TRBD2
TGTGCCAGCAGCCCGTCTAGCGGGGGGGCCAATGAGCAGTTCTTC
CASSPSSGGANEQFF
>TRBV7-3|TRBJ2-1|NA|TRBD2
TGTGCCAGCAGCTTGATAGCGGGGGCCCACAATGAGCAGTTCTTC
CASSLIAGAHNEQFF
>TRBV10-3|TRBJ1-2|NA|TRBD1
TGTGCCATCAGCCCGACCGGGACAGGGGGCGCCGGGGGCTACACCTTC
CAISPTGTGGAGGYTF
>TRBV9|TRBJ1-1|NA|NA
TGTGCCAGCAGCGTAGTTAACGCCGCCTACACTGAAGCTTTCTTT
CASSVVNAAYTEAFF
>TRBV6-7|TRBJ2-1|NA|TRBD2
TGTGCCAGCATCCACGGGACTAGCGGGGGTCGCTCCTACAATGAGCAGTTCTTC
CASIHGTSGGRSYNEQFF
>TRBV2|TRBJ2-5|NA|NA
TGTGCCAGCAGGGAGGACAGACAAGAGACCCAGTACTTC
CASREDRQETQYF
>TRBV5-4|TRBJ1-5|NA|NA
TGTGCCAGCAGCTTTGGGGGTGGAGGGCAGCCCCAGCATTTT
CASSFGGGGQPQHF
>TRBV27|TRBJ2-3|medium-sized|TRBD2
TGTGCCAGCAGTCCCCCCCGGGGGGAGCAGTATTTT
CASSPPRGEQYF
>TRBV25-1|TRBJ2-5|NA|NA
TGTGCCAGCAGTGAACTGGAGGGCAGGGCCTTACTCCAAGAGACCCAGTACTTC
CASSELEGRALLQETQYF
>TRBV5-4|TRBJ2-1|NA|TRBD1
TGTGCCAGCACCTGGGGACAGGCGTACAATGAGCAGTTCTTC
CASTWGQAYNEQFF
>TRBV27|TRBJ1-4|NA|NA
TGTGCCAGCAGTTATGGGGTCGTCGGTGAAAAACTGTTTTTT
CASSYGVVGEKLFF
>TRBV19|TRBJ1-6|NA|NA
TGTGCCAGTAGTATAGGGCCATACTATAATTCACCCCTCCACTTT
CASSIGPYYNSPLHF
>TRBV6-5|TRBJ2-7|few|NA
TGTGCCAGCAGTTACCCAGGGGACGAGCAGTACTTC
CASSYPGDEQYF
>TRBV5-1|TRBJ2-7|NA|TRBD1
TGCGCCAGCAGCCAAGGACAGGGATACTACGAGCAGTACTTC
CASSQGQGYYEQYF
>TRBV5-1|TRBJ2-3|few|NA
TGCGCCAGCAGCTTGACCCCGCGGGCGCAGTATTTT
CASSLTPRAQYF
>TRBV5-8|TRBJ2-1|NA|NA
TGTGCCAGCAGCTTGGGTCCATACAATGAGCAGTTCTTC
CASSLGPYNEQFF
>TRBV7-3|TRBJ2-1|NA|TRBD2
TGTGCCAGCAGCGCCCCGACTAGCGGGGGGGCGTACAATGAGCAGTTCTTC
CASSAPTSGGAYNEQFF
>TRBV6-1|TRBJ2-5|NA|NA
TGTGCCAGCACCGTAGATCAAGAGACCCAGTACTTC
CASTVDQETQYF
>TRBV5-8|TRBJ1-6|once|NA
TGTGCCAGCAGCTCCCTAACTACAGGGAGCTCCTATAATTCACCCCTCCACTTT
CASSSLTTGSSYNSPLHF
>TRBV4-1|TRBJ1-3|NA|NA
TGCGCCAGCAGCACTAGGATGAACTCTGGAAACACCATATATTTT
CASSTRMNSGNTIYF
>TRBV7-2|TRBJ2-7|NA|NA
TGTGCCAGCAGCCCTGGGACGGGAACCTACGAGCAGTACTTC
CASSPGTGTYEQYF
>TRBV7-2|TRBJ2-7|NA|NA
TGTGCCAGCACCCTGGGTGGGGGGGCTGGCGAGCAGTACTTC
CASTLGGGAGEQYF
>TRBV2|TRBJ1-1|once|NA
TGTGCCAGCAGGTACACTGAAGCTTTCTTT
CASRYTEAFF
>TRBV10-3|TRBJ2-7|medium-sized|TRBD2
TGTGCCATCAGTGCGGGGGGCGAGCAGTACTTC
CAISAGGEQYF
>TRBV10-3|TRBJ1-3|few|TRBD1
TGTGCCACTTACCGGGACAGGGCTGGAAACACCATATATTTT
CATYRDRAGNTIYF
>TRBV5-8|TRBJ2-7|NA|NA
TGTGCCAGCAGCGCCGGGGCGAGCCCCTACGAGCAGTACTTC
CASSAGASPYEQYF
>TRBV11-2|TRBJ1-3|NA|NA
TGTGCCAGCACCCAATGGGGTTCTGGAAACACCATATATTTT
CASTQWGSGNTIYF
>TRBV7-9|TRBJ1-5|NA|NA
TGTGCCAGCAGGGGTGAGGCAGGGTCAGGGGAGCCCCAGCATTTT
CASRGEAGSGEPQHF
>TRBV6-5|TRBJ2-7|NA|NA
TGTGCCAGCAGTTACCCGACTCGGGGAGGCGAGCAGTACTTC
CASSYPTRGGEQYF
>TRBV6-6|TRBJ1-3|few|NA
TGTGCCAGCAGTTACTCGTCGGGTCCTGGAAACACCATATATTTT
CASSYSSGPGNTIYF
>TRBV7-9|TRBJ2-1|NA|TRBD1
TGTGCCAGCAGCTCCGGGACAGATTCAAGTGAGCAGTTCTTC
CASSSGTDSSEQFF
>TRBV6-6|TRBJ2-3|NA|NA
TGTGCCAGCACGAAGGAATTCACAGATACGCAGTATTTT
CASTKEFTDTQYF
>TRBV29-1|TRBJ2-7|once|NA
TGCAGCGTTGAATCCCTTGGCGAGCAGTACTTC
CSVESLGEQYF
>TRBV4-1|TRBJ2-5|NA|TRBD1
TGCGCCAGCAGCCAAGATCATGGGACAGAAGACGGAGAGACCCAGTACTTC
CASSQDHGTEDGETQYF
>TRBV6-5|TRBJ1-1|NA|NA
TGTGCCAGCTACAGGGCCCCGAACACTGAAGCTTTCTTT
CASYRAPNTEAFF
>TRBV15|TRBJ2-5|NA|NA
TGTGCCACCAGCAGAGGAACAGGCCAGGCATACCAAGAGACCCAGTACTTC
CATSRGTGQAYQETQYF
>TRBV4-3|TRBJ2-1|NA|TRBD2
TGCGCCAGCAGCCAAGAGCGGGGGGGCGGTCACAATGAGCAGTTCTTC
CASSQERGGGHNEQFF
>TRBV5-6|TRBJ2-5|NA|NA
TGTGCCAGCAGCTTGGGAGGAATGCAGTACTTC
CASSLGGMQYF
>TRBV9|TRBJ2-2|NA|NA
TGTGCCAGCAGCGCCAACCTCAGGGATAGGAACACCGGGGAGCTGTTTTTT
CASSANLRDRNTGELFF
>TRBV5-4|TRBJ2-6|NA|NA
TGTGCCAGCAGCGATTCTGGGGCCAACGTCCTGACTTTC
CASSDSGANVLTF
>TRBV27|TRBJ2-5|NA|TRBD2
TGTGCCAGTAGCCCGGGGGGTTCCATGGGGACCCAGTACTTC
CASSPGGSMGTQYF
>TRBV2|TRBJ1-1|NA|NA
TGTGCCAGCAGTGAAGCGGGGGGGGTGAGCACTGAAGCTTTCTTT
CASSEAGGVSTEAFF